The 28 T cell receptor delta chains given below trace back to one sample, sequenced in a study of γδ T cells in repeated Plasmodium falciparum infection. TCRdb called clones from the multiplex PCR reads again using CATT. The sample contains 75,000 to 95,000 delta-chain clones, less than 1% of which appear only once. Bulk repertoires came from Vgamma9/Vdelta2+ or Vdelta2-negative gammadelta T cells flow-sorted from PBMC. The sequencing input was gamma-delta T cells from blood. These receptor sequences come from a pool of human donors (malaria-infected and uninfected, not separated).

This clone was picked up a small number of times. For this DNA, TCRdb reports the protein of a much larger clone, which diverges at residue 8, most likely from a read error; the protein presented here is translated directly from the DNA. This sequence joins TRDV1 and TRDJ1, with 12 bases identical to TRDD3. Germline matching of the DNA provided the J gene here, since TCRdb leaves it blank. Germline CDR1 is TSWWSYY and CDR2 is QGS. J gave up 2 bases and V 4 bases, and 20 bases lay outside the gene matches. The CDR3 spans 21 residues. The CDR3 bases are TGTGCTCTTGGGGCTCGGGCTTGCCCCTGGACTGGGGGATACCCAACCGATAAACTCATCTTT. Protein product: CALGARACPWTGGYPTDKLIF.

This clone turned up a few times. The TCRdb record carries a much larger clone's protein, which differs from this DNA's translation at residue 9; a read error is the likely cause, and the protein listed here is the DNA translation. This chain links TRDV1 with TRDJ1; TRDD3 might be the D (6 bases). Germline V gene lookup returns CDR1 TSWWSYY and CDR2 QGS. This CDR3 spans 18 amino acids. Trimming stripped 2 bases from V and 3 bases from J, with 22 bases between. As DNA, the CDR3 is TGTGCTCTTGGGGAAAGTCGGGTACATTTGGGGATTCCCGATAAACTCATCTTT. Translation: CALGESRVHLGIPDKLIF.

This clone was detected a few times. A far bigger clonotype differs at one base, so this is likely a read error. The chain has TRDV1 and TRDJ1; D could derive from TRDD2 or TRDD3 (5 bases each). Here the J gene came from matching the DNA to germline, since TCRdb omits it. Between the trimmed V and J ends, which lost 3 bases and 9 bases, there was a span of 29 bases. The CDR3 runs 18 residues. Germline CDR1 is TSWWSYY and CDR2 is QGS. The CDR3 protein is CALGENLRWIGTVGELIF. In nucleotides, the CDR3 is TGTGCTCTTGGGGAGAACCTACGGTGGATAGGCACTGTCGGGGAACTCATCTTT.

Comment on this clone: This likely stems from a read error, as it lies one base from a far larger clone. The same CDR3 can be traced to other DNA sequences in this sample. The chain couples TRDV1 to TRDJ2; TRDD3 aligns across 8 bases. J was trimmed by 4 bases and V by 3 bases; bases with no gene match: 13. The CDR3 extends over 18 amino acids. The V gene's germline CDR1 is TSWWSYY and CDR2 QGS. This chain's CDR3 is CALGELRHWGVRTAQLFF. Here the CDR3 DNA reads TGTGCTCTTGGGGAGCTCAGGCACTGGGGGGTAAGGACAGCACAACTCTTCTTT.

By sample fraction, this clone is medium-sized. V and J are TRDV2 and TRDJ1, with 8 bases that match TRDD3. The CDR3 is 19 residues long. V shed 3 bases and J 1 base; nucleotides not matched to a gene: 18. Per the germline V gene, CDR1 is GEAIGNYY and CDR2 is EKD. The CDR3 DNA is TGTGCCTGTGACCCTACTGGGGGCCCCCGGAGCTCTCGCACCGATAAACTCATCTTT. Its protein product is CACDPTGGPRSSRTDKLIF.

This clone was picked up many times. One base away lies a much larger clone, so this may be a sequencing read error. The same CDR3 is also encoded by other DNA sequences in this sample. This rearrangement joins TRDV1 to TRDJ1; D is perhaps TRDD2 (5 bases). CDR3 size: 20 residues. The germline V and J ends were trimmed by 3 bases and 0 bases, with 26 bases remaining between them. Germline CDR1 reads TSWWSYY; CDR2 reads QGS. CDR3 DNA sequence: TGTGCTCTTGGGGACTGTCTTCCCGACCGGACCAACTCGTACACCGATAAACTCATCTTT. Translating gives CALGDCLPDRTNSYTDKLIF.

In its sample, this clone was seen a few times. The protein TCRdb lists belongs to a much larger clone and differs from this DNA's translation at residue 13, which points to a read error; the protein shown is made from the DNA. This rearrangement joins TRDV1 to TRDJ3, with TRDD3 as a possible D gene (5 bases). TCRdb carries no J gene annotation; the J gene was assigned here by matching the DNA with germline. This CDR3 contains 20 residues. Germline values: CDR1 TSWWSYY, CDR2 QGS. DNA of the CDR3: TGTGCTCTTGGGGAAGGAATCAGGGGGTTCAGCTCCCGGGACACCCGACAGATGTTTTTC. As protein: CALGEGIRGFSSRDTRQMFF.

Details on this clone: The protein held in TCRdb is that of a much larger clone and does not match this DNA's translation at residue 6, likely because of a read error; the protein shown is translated from the DNA. V usage is TRDV1 and J usage is TRDJ1; no firm D call. Since TCRdb gives no J gene, matching the DNA to germline was used here to assign it. Looked up from germline, CDR1 is TSWWSYY and CDR2 is QGS. This CDR3 spans 16 amino acids. V shed 1 base and J shed 0 bases, with 12 bases lying between them. The chain's CDR3 is CALGEPPPPYTDKLIF. Written as DNA, the CDR3 is TGTGCTCTTGGGGAACCGCCCCCACCGTACACCGATAAACTCATCTTT.

This clone turned up a few times. A far larger clone is one base from this, pointing to a likely read error. This sample includes further DNA sequences coding for the same CDR3. V usage is TRDV1 and J usage is TRDJ1; 9 nucleotides align to TRDD2. Because TCRdb records no J gene, it was assigned here through a match of the DNA to germline. The CDR3 consists of 14 residues. Germline CDR1 reads TSWWSYY; CDR2 reads QGS. This CDR3 is CALGPGLPTDKLIF. In DNA, the CDR3 is TGTGCCCTTGGGCCAGGCCTTCCTACGGATAAACTCATCTTT.

This clone was observed a few times. The J gene was not called, though the V gene is TRDV1; whether TRDD3, the table's D call, matches the DNA was not checked. The CDR3 is made up of 25 amino acids. Germline CDR1 reads TSWWSYY; CDR2 reads QGS. The CDR3: CALGEPSYAPLLGDPVPVYTDKPIF. DNA of the CDR3: TGTGCTCTTGGGGAACCTTCCTACGCCCCTTTACTGGGGGACCCGGTACCCGTATACACCGATAAACCCATCTTT.

Ten or more counts support this clone. The translation of this DNA and the TCRdb protein of a much larger clone differ at residue 19, probably owing to a read error; the protein shown here is translated from the DNA. J is TRDJ1 and V is TRAV36/DV7, with TRDD3 matching over 12 bases. The J gene is not listed in TCRdb, so it was assigned here from a DNA match to germline. Germline V gene sequence: CDR1 VTNFRS, CDR2 LTSSGIE (reference sequence). The CDR3 has 23 amino acids. CDR3 sequence reads: CAVEGFARRNYWGILRYTNKLIF. CDR3 DNA sequence: TGTGCTGTGGAAGGGTTTGCGCGACGAAACTACTGGGGGATACTTAGGTACACCAATAAACTCATCTTT.

Note on this clone: The mismatch at residue 11 between this DNA's translation and the TCRdb protein of a much larger clone likely reflects a read error; the protein shown is translated from the DNA. The chain is built from TRDV2 and TRDJ1, with D perhaps matching TRDD2 (6 bases). TCRdb does not report a J gene; here it was assigned by matching the DNA to germline references. The CDR3 consists of 14 residues. From germline, CDR1 is GEAIGNYY and CDR2 EKD. In DNA, the CDR3 is TGTGCCTGTGATTTCCTAGCGGACACCGATGAACTCATCTTT. The encoded protein is CACDFLADTDELIF.

This clone was counted only a few times. This probably arose from a read error, given a far larger clone one base away. Within the sample, other DNA sequences also encode this same CDR3. The rearrangement links TRDV2 to TRDJ1, with TRDD3 identical over 12 bases. This CDR3 comprises 15 residues. Germline loops: CDR1 GEAIGNYY, CDR2 EKD. CDR3 DNA sequence: TGTGCCTGCGACACCCTTACTGGGGGATACCGGGAGCTCATCTTT. Translating gives CACDTLTGGYRELIF.

This clone was detected many times. For this DNA, TCRdb reports the protein of a much larger clone, which diverges at residue 7, most likely from a read error; the protein presented here is translated directly from the DNA. The chain joins TRDV1 to TRDJ1; 8 bases fit TRDD3. Trimming took 3 bases from V and 9 from J; bases not matched to a gene: 18. The CDR3 has 17 residues. Germline lookup yields CDR1 TSWWSYY and CDR2 QGS. CDR3 amino acids: CALGDHPCYWGVRQLIF. Written as DNA, the CDR3 is TGTGCTCTTGGGGATCATCCTTGTTACTGGGGGGTCCGGCAACTCATCTTT.

This clone was recorded a few times. The translation of this DNA and the TCRdb protein of a much larger clone differ at residue 5, probably owing to a read error; the protein shown here is translated from the DNA. The chain uses TRDV2 and TRDJ1; 12 bases are shared with TRDD3. TCRdb lists no J gene, so it was determined here by aligning the DNA to germline. Germline assignment: CDR1 GEAIGNYY and CDR2 EKD. CDR3 length: 20 amino acids. Trimming removed 8 bases from V and 2 bases from J; junction bases left unmatched: 23. CDR3 coding DNA: TGTGCCTTCATGGCCTTCCCCTCTGTACTGGGGGATACTGGAACCGATAAACTCATCTTT. This sequence encodes CAFMAFPSVLGDTGTDKLIF.

On this clone itself: This likely reflects a read error, since a far larger clone is one base away. Other DNA sequences from this sample encode an identical CDR3 as well. The chain links TRDV1 to TRDJ1, with D perhaps TRDD3 (5 bases). The germline V gene encodes CDR1 TSWWSYY and CDR2 QGS. CDR3 length equals 14 residues. The chain's CDR3 is CALGEPIRSDNLIF. The CDR3 DNA reads TGCGCTCTTGGGGAACCAATTAGGTCCGATAACCTCATCTTT.

The sample holds many counts of this clone. V gene TRDV1 combines with J gene TRDJ1, with D tentatively TRDD3 (6 bases). CDR1 and CDR2 from the germline V gene are TSWWSYY and QGS. There are 20 residues in the CDR3. Between the trimmed V and J ends, which lost 3 bases and 9 bases, there was a span of 35 bases. CDR3 sequence reads: CALGDSTGASGGARKGELIF. The CDR3, as DNA: TGTGCTCTTGGGGATTCTACGGGGGCTTCGGGGGGAGCCAGAAAGGGTGAACTCATCTTT.

As regards this clone: Translating this DNA gives a protein that differs at residue 17 from the TCRdb one, which belongs to a much larger clone; a read error is likely, and the protein shown is this translation. Other DNA sequences in this sample translate to the same CDR3. For the V gene the call is TRDV2; the J gene has no call; TRDD3, as called in the table, went unchecked against the DNA. The CDR3 runs to 18 residues. CDR1 is GEAIGNYY, CDR2 EKD, per germline. The CDR3 sequence: CACDPLLGDTPYTDKLTF. The CDR3 coding sequence is TGTGCCTGTGACCCCTTACTGGGGGATACACCGTACACCGATAAACTCACCTTT.

Only a few counts were recorded for this clone. This likely reflects a read error, since a far larger clone is one base away. At the DNA level, this CDR3 is encoded by other sequences in the same sample as well. V gene TRDV1 combines with J gene TRDJ1; 7 bases are a match to TRDD3. Since TCRdb gives no J gene, matching the DNA to germline was used here to assign it. V trimming: 9 bases; J trimming: 0 bases; junction bases outside the gene matches: 10. Germline V gives CDR1 TSWWSYY, CDR2 QGS. The CDR3 has 15 residues. CDR3: CALWGRVSYTDKLIF. As DNA, the CDR3 is TGTGCTCTGTGGGGGAGAGTGTCGTACACCGATAAACTCATCTTT.

Regarding this clone: A read error likely explains why the TCRdb protein, taken from a much larger clone, differs from this DNA's translation at residue 8; the protein shown is translated from the DNA. The chain links TRDV1 to TRDJ1; tentative D call: TRDD2 (6 bases). TCRdb leaves out the J gene; it was filled in here by matching the DNA to germline. Germline values: CDR1 TSWWSYY, CDR2 QGS. Trimming shortened V by 6 bases and J by 0 bases, and 26 bases separated the two germline ends. The CDR3 runs 19 residues. Here the CDR3 reads CALGSSFSGHPAHTDKLIF. The CDR3 DNA reads TGTGCTCTTGGATCTTCCTTCTCCGGTCATCCCGCCCACACCGATAAACTCATCTTT.

This clone was picked up a small number of times. A far larger clone is one nucleotide away, so this likely arose from a read error. The sample carries other DNA sequences with the same CDR3. The chain employs TRDV2 and TRDJ3, with 9 bases matching TRDD3. Germline matching of the DNA provided the J gene here, since TCRdb leaves it blank. CDR1 is GEAIGNYY, CDR2 EKD, per germline. The CDR3 covers 19 residues. The DNA for the CDR3 is TGCGCCTGTGACACCGTACTGGGGGACTATTCCTGGGACACCCGACAGATGTTTTTC. It encodes CACDTVLGDYSWDTRQMFF.

This clone turned up a few times. This probably arose from a read error, given a far larger clone one base away. The sample holds other DNA sequences that translate to the same CDR3. This chain uses TRDV1 with TRDJ1; 8 nucleotides align to TRDD3. The CDR3 has 19 residues. V shed 5 bases, J shed 3 bases, and the junction held 20 bases outside the gene matches. Germline V gene data show CDR1 as TSWWSYY and CDR2 as QGS. CDR3 DNA: TGTGCTCTTGGGTTCCCTGGTAGTTACTTGGGGGATGCCGCCGATAAACTCATCTTT. Translated: CALGFPGSYLGDAADKLIF.

This clone has a count of ten or more. The protein TCRdb lists belongs to a much larger clone and differs from this DNA's translation at residue 12, which points to a read error; the protein shown is made from the DNA. V usage is TRDV1 and J usage is TRDJ1, with 9 bases fitting TRDD3. The CDR3 length is 17 residues. V lost 4 bases and J lost 3; bases outside the gene matches: 12. Germline loops: CDR1 TSWWSYY, CDR2 QGS. The CDR3 coding sequence is TGTGCTCTTGGGGTCGGGGCTGGGGGATTCTCTGCCGATAAACTCATCTTT. Amino acid sequence: CALGVGAGGFSADKLIF.

With respect to this clone: Since a far larger clone is one base different, this is likely a read error. Other DNA sequences in this specimen translate into the identical CDR3. The V gene is given as TRDV1, and no J gene call is available; the table's D call, TRDD3, was not checked against the DNA. CDR1 is TSWWSYY and CDR2 is QGS in the germline V gene. The CDR3 contains 18 residues. In DNA form, the CDR3 reads TGTGCTCTTGGGTTTAGGCCTGGGGGATGTTACTACACCGATAAGCTCATCTTT. Its protein product is CALGFRPGGCYYTDKLIF.

In regard to this clone: The amino acid sequence in TCRdb belongs to a much larger clone and departs from this DNA's translation at residue 3, likely a sequencing read error; the sequence shown is translated from the DNA. CDR3 coding DNA: TGTGCTCCTGGGGAACTCGGTAACTCATATCGCCCCGAGGGGGATAGGGACACCGATAAACTCATCTTT. Protein: CAPGELGNSYRPEGDRDTDKLIF. The V gene is TRDV1, the J gene TRDJ1, with 8 bases aligning to TRDD3. No J gene is reported in TCRdb; it was inferred here by comparing the DNA with germline. Per germline, CDR1 TSWWSYY and CDR2 QGS. This CDR3 spans 23 amino acids.

This clone appeared many times. This likely came from a read error, as a far larger clone is one base away. This sample includes further DNA sequences coding for the same CDR3. V gene TRDV2 combines with J gene TRDJ2; TRDD3 agrees at 8 bases. The J gene, not given by TCRdb, was assigned here from a germline match of the nucleotide sequence. The CDR3 sequence is 20 residues long. The V and J ends lost 1 base and 2 bases, in that order; junction bases with no gene match: 17. CDR1 and CDR2 (germline): GEAIGNYY, EKD. The CDR3 spells CACDTIPTGGLIELTAQLFF. DNA for the CDR3: TGTGCCTGTGACACTATCCCTACTGGGGGGTTAATTGAGTTGACAGCACAACTCTTCTTT.

In this sample, this clone turned up a few times. The protein TCRdb gives is from a much larger clone and does not agree with this DNA's translation at residue 5, likely a read error; the protein shown here comes from the DNA. V gene TRDV2 combines with J gene TRDJ1; 12 bases agree with TRDD3. TCRdb gives no J gene; it was assigned here by matching the DNA to germline. This CDR3 is 18 amino acids long. Looked up from germline, CDR1 is GEAIGNYY and CDR2 is EKD. V lost 3 bases to trimming and J lost 0 bases; unmatched junction nucleotides: 10. CDR3: CACDALTGGYSDTDKLIF. The CDR3, as DNA: TGTGCCTGTGACGCTTTGACTGGGGGATACTCTGACACCGATAAACTCATCTTT.

This clone was counted between two and nine times. The protein given by TCRdb reflects a much larger clone and differs at residue 12 from this DNA's translation, likely from a read error; the protein shown is the DNA's translation. This chain links TRDV1 with TRDJ1; 8 nucleotides align to TRDD3. The CDR3 is 14 residues long. Germline loops: CDR1 TSWWSYY, CDR2 QGS. J lost 13 bases, V lost 0 bases, and 10 bases had no gene match. In DNA, the CDR3 is TGTGCTCTTGGGGAACTTGAGGTGGGGGATGAACCCATCTTT. Protein sequence: CALGELEVGDEPIF.